This TCR beta chain derives from a study of CD8+CD57+ T cells in acquired aplastic anemia. Study at large: DNA recovered from sorted CD4+ and CD8+ cells had a mean of approximately 3.5 ug.

J lost 6 bases, V lost 3 bases, and 7 bases had no gene match. In germline, CDR1 is DFQATT, CDR2 SNEGSKA (reference sequence). The CDR3 loop spans 15 amino acids. Both TCR beta VDJ combination and CDR3 sequence profiling were carried out. Genomic DNA was the template for this profiling. TCRdb called the reads again in MiXCR, with one record for every CDR3 protein. The sample includes around 170,000 distinct CDR3 sequences, around 45% of them seen just once. Remarks on this clonotype: Its cognate antigen is unknown.

Whole-study findings and limits: Overlap between patients and controls comprised 25 to 30 CD8+ CDR3 sequences.

Only patients with CD8+CD57+ cell expansion on flow cytometry were chosen for sequencing. Every patient presented with severe acquired aplastic anemia. Each patient gave a blood sample that was collected before any therapy had been received. This receptor was obtained from a human donor with aplastic anemia. Sequencing used sorted CD4+, CD8+, or CD8+CD57+ T cells (not recorded which) from PBMCs. The chain recombines TRBV20-1 with TRBJ2-1, with 11 nucleotides matching TRBD2. The CDR3: CSASALAGGLNEQFF. CDR3 coding DNA: TGCAGTGCTAGCGCCCTAGCGGGGGGCCTCAATGAGCAGTTCTTC.